This entry describes one TCR beta chain. This sample was included in a study of blood T cell repertoires in COVID-19. The wider study: Some COVID-19 samples were acute and others convalescent; all came from the United States, Italy and Spain. PBMCs, B-cell-depleted T cells, or T cells provided the cDNA or gDNA that made up the material.

Original methodology: Counts of nucleated cells, estimated from reference gene primer amplification, were obtained. TCRdb's copy holds only in-frame clones and misses some; the assay was immunoSEQ multiplex PCR. Clonal size and the V and J genes are those of that table, whereas D and trimming came from the DNA. This sample has more than 200,000 clones; approximately 83% occur once, and the top ten carry less than 5.5%. V was pared by 5 bases and J by 2 bases, with 18 bases between. Germline V gives CDR1 GTSNPN, CDR2 SVGIG (reference sequence). CDR3 length: 15 residues. V is TRBV30 and J is TRBJ1-2, with D possibly being TRBD1 (6 bases). Sequenced sample: peripheral blood. This TCR came from a middle-aged man with active or convalescent COVID-19. Written as DNA, the CDR3 is TGTGCCTGGGGCGTTACAGGGACGAAAAACTATGGCTACACCTTC. Encoded protein: CAWGVTGTKNYGYTF.